A selection of T cell receptor beta chains follows, all from one sample in a study of blood T cell repertoires in COVID-19. Clones were read by immunoSEQ multiplex PCR, and TCRdb kept only the in-frame ones, dropping some. The repertoire holds some 120,000 clones, with around four fifths as singletons. The sequencing sample was made of peripheral blood. These receptors all come from a human donor in a cohort sampled during active COVID-19. CDR3s include the opening cysteine and the closing phenylalanine or tryptophan. A D gene is named only where the DNA matches it firmly. Only part of the rows carry a size: once, few, many, or a class if the clone is expanded.

v_gene: TRBV6-5
abundance: NA
d_gene: NA
j_gene: TRBJ1-2
CDR3nt: TGTGCCAGCAGTTACTCGATAGTATCCCTTAACTATGGCTACACCTTC
CDR3aa: CASSYSIVSLNYGYTF

v_gene: TRBV5-1
abundance: NA
d_gene: TRBD1
j_gene: TRBJ2-5
CDR3nt: TGCGCCAGCAGCTTCACAGGGGGAGAGACCCAGTACTTC
CDR3aa: CASSFTGGETQYF

v_gene: TRBV11-1
abundance: NA
d_gene: NA
j_gene: TRBJ2-5
CDR3nt: TGTGCCAGCAGCTTAGCTGGGGTAGGGGCGGCCCAGTACTTC
CDR3aa: CASSLAGVGAAQYF

v_gene: TRBV5-6
abundance: NA
d_gene: NA
j_gene: TRBJ2-2
CDR3nt: TGTGCCAGCAGCTTGGCACTGAGGAACACCGGGGAGCTGTTTTTT
CDR3aa: CASSLALRNTGELFF

v_gene: TRBV6-2/TRBV6-3
abundance: NA
d_gene: NA
j_gene: TRBJ2-3
CDR3nt: TGTGCCAGCGGCCGAAGAGCAGGGACAGATACGCAGTATTTT
CDR3aa: CASGRRAGTDTQYF

v_gene: TRBV12-5
abundance: few
d_gene: TRBD1
j_gene: TRBJ1-3
CDR3nt: TGTGCTAGTGGTTACGGACAGGGAACTGGAAACACCATATATTTT
CDR3aa: CASGYGQGTGNTIYF

v_gene: TRBV5-1
abundance: NA
d_gene: TRBD2
j_gene: TRBJ2-3
CDR3nt: TGCGCCAGCAGCTATAGCGGGAGCACAGATACGCAGTATTTT
CDR3aa: CASSYSGSTDTQYF

v_gene: TRBV18
abundance: NA
d_gene: NA
j_gene: TRBJ1-1
CDR3nt: TGTGCCAGCGCCCAGGGCAGCAACACTGAAGCTTTCTTT
CDR3aa: CASAQGSNTEAFF

v_gene: TRBV28
abundance: NA
d_gene: NA
j_gene: TRBJ1-1
CDR3nt: TGTGCCAGCAGTTTATGGCAACAAAACACTGAAGCTTTCTTT
CDR3aa: CASSLWQQNTEAFF

v_gene: TRBV5-1
abundance: once
d_gene: NA
j_gene: TRBJ2-1
CDR3nt: TGCGCCAGCAGCTTGGTGGCGGGGAACTCCTACAATGAGCAGTTCTTC
CDR3aa: CASSLVAGNSYNEQFF

v_gene: TRBV19
abundance: NA
d_gene: TRBD1
j_gene: TRBJ2-1
CDR3nt: TGTGCCAGTAGTATAGTATCAGGGGACAGGGCCAAGGTCTACAATGAGCAGTTCTTC
CDR3aa: CASSIVSGDRAKVYNEQFF

v_gene: TRBV7-2
abundance: NA
d_gene: TRBD2
j_gene: TRBJ2-5
CDR3nt: TGTGCCAGCAGCTCTAGCGGGAGTGGAGAGACCCAGTACTTC
CDR3aa: CASSSSGSGETQYF

v_gene: TRBV11-2
abundance: NA
d_gene: TRBD1
j_gene: TRBJ1-3
CDR3nt: TGTGCCAGCAGCTTAGGACAGGGAATTGGAAACACCATATATTTT
CDR3aa: CASSLGQGIGNTIYF

v_gene: TRBV28
abundance: NA
d_gene: NA
j_gene: TRBJ1-4
CDR3nt: TGTGCCAGCAGTTCTGGCTCAACTAATGAAAAACTGTTTTTT
CDR3aa: CASSSGSTNEKLFF

v_gene: TRBV6-2/TRBV6-3
abundance: few
d_gene: NA
j_gene: TRBJ2-7
CDR3nt: TGTGCCAGCAGTTACTCGAACGGGCAGTACTTC
CDR3aa: CASSYSNGQYF

v_gene: TRBV5-1
abundance: NA
d_gene: NA
j_gene: TRBJ1-1
CDR3nt: TGCGCCAGCAGCTTACAGGAAAACACTGAAGCTTTCTTT
CDR3aa: CASSLQENTEAFF

v_gene: TRBV28
abundance: NA
d_gene: NA
j_gene: TRBJ2-7
CDR3nt: TGTGCCAGCAGTCAAATCTACGAGCAGTACTTC
CDR3aa: CASSQIYEQYF

v_gene: TRBV9
abundance: NA
d_gene: NA
j_gene: TRBJ2-2
CDR3nt: TGTGCCAGCAGCGTAGACCCAGGACAGAACACCGGGGAGCTGTTTTTT
CDR3aa: CASSVDPGQNTGELFF

v_gene: TRBV7-9
abundance: once
d_gene: NA
j_gene: TRBJ2-1
CDR3nt: TGTGCCAGCAGCTTGGGCAGCGGGAATGAGCAGTTCTTC
CDR3aa: CASSLGSGNEQFF

v_gene: TRBV5-8
abundance: NA
d_gene: TRBD1
j_gene: TRBJ2-1
CDR3nt: TGTGCCAGCAGTTTCCGACAGGGGGTGGGATTCGAGCAGTTCTTC
CDR3aa: CASSFRQGVGFEQFF

v_gene: TRBV7-9
abundance: NA
d_gene: TRBD2
j_gene: TRBJ2-5
CDR3nt: TGTGCCAGCAACCCTCTAGTTAGCGGGGCACAAGAGACCCAGTACTTC
CDR3aa: CASNPLVSGAQETQYF

v_gene: TRBV6-6
abundance: NA
d_gene: TRBD1
j_gene: TRBJ1-2
CDR3nt: TGTGCCAGCAGTAGCGGGACAGGGATTCTCTATGGCTACACCTTC
CDR3aa: CASSSGTGILYGYTF

v_gene: TRBV7-9
abundance: once
d_gene: NA
j_gene: TRBJ1-2
CDR3nt: TGTGCCAGCAGCTTAGATATGCAGCGCGGGGTCCACACCTTC
CDR3aa: CASSLDMQRGVHTF

v_gene: TRBV14
abundance: NA
d_gene: TRBD2
j_gene: TRBJ2-5
CDR3nt: TGTGCCAGCAGCACGGGACTAGCGGGAGTGGAGACCCAGTACTTC
CDR3aa: CASSTGLAGVETQYF

v_gene: TRBV27
abundance: NA
d_gene: NA
j_gene: TRBJ1-2
CDR3nt: TGTGCCAGCAGGTCCGGGGGGGCCGACAACTATGGCTACACCTTC
CDR3aa: CASRSGGADNYGYTF

v_gene: TRBV5-5
abundance: NA
d_gene: NA
j_gene: TRBJ1-6
CDR3nt: TGTGCCAGGGGCCGGGGAATCTATAATTCACCCCTCCACTTT
CDR3aa: CARGRGIYNSPLHF

v_gene: TRBV18
abundance: few
d_gene: NA
j_gene: TRBJ2-1
CDR3nt: TGTGCCAGCTCACCCCTCCATGAGCAGTTCTTC
CDR3aa: CASSPLHEQFF